This T cell receptor beta chain was identified during a study of human T cells and chemical hapten exposure. V gave up 4 bases and J gave up 11 bases, with 15 bases separating them. CDR1 and CDR2 (germline): SGHNT, YYREEE (reference sequence). This CDR3 is 12 amino acids long. Unique molecular identifiers were attached to individual cDNA molecules during library preparation. Under the authors' procedure: Across samples, TCR counts had a median of roughly 97,000 and ranged from about 23,224 to 700,000. TCRdb reprocessed the RACE reads with MiXCR, giving one entry per CDR3 protein. The V and J calls follow TCRdb's processing rather than the paper's. The data show a few hundred thousand distinct CDR3 sequences, 5% to 6.5% seen once. Specified time point: pre-sensitization, week 0. Treatment noted: therapeutic diphenylcyclopropenone sensitization with weekly scalp DPC.

This receptor was obtained from a woman between 18 and 30 years old with alopecia areata. Some clones in this sample may be carry-over from other donors' samples. This chain connects TRBV5-4 to TRBJ1-2, with D unclear. Sample: whole blood, taken in connection with sensitization to the hapten diphenylcyclopropenone (DPC). The CDR3 DNA follows: TGTGCCAGCAGCGGTGGACTGTCGCATTACACCTTC. Protein: CASSGGLSHYTF. The entire variable domain, with the rest obtained from reference TRBV5-4 and TRBJ1-2, is as follows: ETGVTQSPTHLIKTRGQQVTLRCSSQSGHNTVSWYQQALGQGPQFIFQYYREEENGRGNFPPRFSGLQFPNYSSELNVNALELDDSALYLCASSGGLSHYTFGSGTRLTVV.